This T cell receptor (beta chain) originates from a study of blood T cell repertoires in COVID-19. Enrollment of patients from Seattle took place during active infection, with longitudinal follow-up. Produced via immunoSEQ multiplex PCR; TCRdb's table is partial and in-frame only. The sample comprises around 100,000 clones, around 83% of which are singletons, and approximately 5% rests with the top ten. Germline CDR1 and CDR2: MNHEY and SMNVEV (reference sequence). This CDR3 has 14 amino acids. The V end lost 3 bases, the J end lost 8 bases, and 13 bases lay between the germline ends. Sequencing was done on a sample of peripheral blood. This rearrangement joins TRBV27 to TRBJ2-2; tentatively, D is TRBD1 (6 bases). This receptor was obtained from a woman aged 60-75 years with COVID-19, enrolled during active disease. The CDR3 sequence: CASSFYRDRGELFF. The CDR3 DNA is TGTGCCAGCAGTTTTTACAGGGATAGGGGGGAGCTGTTTTTT.